The following is a T cell receptor beta chain sequence with its context. The antigen remains undetermined. Germline-derived CDR1 and CDR2 are MNHEY and SVGEGT. Trimming left V 6 bases short and J 3 bases short, with 18 bases between. CDR3 length: 16 residues. The data derive from a study of early T cells in non-severe SARS-CoV-2 infection. Whole-study results and caveats: Matching against VDJdb likely underestimated virus-specific expansions, favoring anti-spike CD8.

TCRdb re-derived calls from the 5' RACE reads in MiXCR, one entry per CDR3 protein. The data show tens of thousands of distinct CDR3 sequences, with around 15% seen just once and approximately 12% held by the top ten. This receptor was identified in an adult who was a healthcare worker with PCR-confirmed SARS-CoV-2 infection or an uninfected control (not recorded which). This chain joins TRBV6-2 or TRBV6-3 and TRBJ1-5; D remains ambiguous. The sample consisted of whole blood. The CDR3 DNA is TGTGCCAGCAGGCCCTCCGGGCCTCGGCCCAATCAGCCCCAGCATTTT. Residues: CASRPSGPRPNQPQHF.